Sequencing of this T cell receptor (beta chain) was carried out in a study of beta chain features in type 1 diabetes. Findings of the study overall: VDJ junctions in type 1 diabetes patients carried more deletions and fewer insertions.

Worth noting for this clone: Its antigen remains unidentified.

Reverse transcription of all isolated RNA meant that expressed TCRB transcripts were sequenced. Sequenced by immunoSEQ multiplex PCR; TCRdb stores in-frame clones only, minus some. The sample contains 900,000 or so clones, around a sixth of which appear only once. J gave up 7 bases and V 2 bases, and 3 bases lay outside the gene matches. The CDR3 has 16 residues. Germline V gene lookup returns CDR1 ENHRY and CDR2 SYGVKD. The sequence was collected from a woman under 30 in good health. The source material was naive CD4+ T cells from blood. V is TRBV10-3 and J is TRBJ2-1, with TRBD2 matching over 15 bases. For the CDR3, the DNA is TGTGCCATCAGTGAGCCGGGACTAGCGGGAGGAAATGAGCAGTTCTTC. Amino acid sequence: CAISEPGLAGGNEQFF.